These 30 T cell receptor beta chains share one sample of origin, sequenced in a study of shared clonotypes between healthy human individuals. Profiled with immunoSEQ multiplex PCR; TCRdb holds only in-frame clones, not every one. The table lists roughly 510,000 clones, about 80% of them singletons, with roughly an eighth in the top ten. The sequenced sample was PBMCs. These receptors were collected from a woman in her 40s in good health. Some clones in this sample may be carry-over from other donors' samples.

J is TRBJ2-7 and V is TRBV29-1; D is tentatively TRBD1 or TRBD2 (5 bases each). The CDR3 consists of 15 residues. Trimming took off 6 bases at V and 3 bases at J, with 21 bases between the two ends. Germline V gene sequence: CDR1 SQVTM, CDR2 ANQGSEA. The CDR3 spells CSVSLPQGADYEQYF. The CDR3 DNA reads as TGCAGCGTCAGCCTACCCCAGGGAGCGGACTACGAGCAGTACTTC.

The V call is TRBV7-2, the J call TRBJ2-3; D gene unclear. Germline V lookup: CDR1 SGHTA, CDR2 FQGNSA. V gave up 4 bases and J gave up 7 bases, with 6 bases separating them. The CDR3 has 11 residues. As DNA, the CDR3 is TGTGCCAGCAGCTATGAGAATACGCAGTATTTT. Translated, it gives CASSYENTQYF.

Concerning this clone itself: The sample has other DNA sequences that encode this CDR3 too. This rearrangement joins TRBV11-2 to TRBJ2-5, with 9 nucleotides matching TRBD1. CDR3 length: 13 residues. The germline gives CDR1 SGHAT, CDR2 FQNNGV. With 5 bases clipped from V and 3 bases from J, the junction kept 1 base outside the gene matches. CDR3 in amino acids: CASSRDREETQYF. As DNA, the CDR3 is TGTGCCAGCAGCAGGGACAGGGAAGAGACCCAGTACTTC.

The genes are TRBV28 and TRBJ1-2; no definite D call. The length of the CDR3 is 13 residues. Germline CDR1 MDHEN, CDR2 SYDVKM. The V gene lost 2 bases and the J gene lost 6 bases, with 10 bases spanning the gap. CDR3 region: CASSLAGFNGYTF. CDR3 coding DNA: TGTGCCAGCAGTTTAGCTGGGTTTAATGGCTACACCTTC.

This chain connects TRBV7-5 to TRBJ2-7. TRBV7-5 is shown as a pseudogene. The CDR3 is 12 amino acids. Here the CDR3 reads CASSHGGGEQYF. The CDR3, as DNA: TGTGCCAGCAGCCACGGGGGCGGCGAGCAGTACTTC.

V usage is TRBV4-2 and J usage is TRBJ1-2, with D maybe TRBD1 (6 bases). V was cut by 0 bases and J by 4 bases, with 12 bases left in between. Germline loops: CDR1 LGHNA, CDR2 YNFKEQ. This CDR3 is built from 15 residues. The CDR3 loop reads CASSQDSDRLYGYTF. In nucleotides, the CDR3 is TGTGCCAGCAGCCAAGATTCGGACAGACTCTATGGCTACACCTTC.

The V call is TRBV5-6, the J call TRBJ1-4, with D tentatively TRBD1 (5 bases). Trimming removed 0 bases from V and 4 bases from J, with 13 bases in between. The length of the CDR3 is 16 residues. Germline V gene sequence: CDR1 SGHDT, CDR2 YYEEEE. The CDR3 DNA is TGTGCCAGCAGCTTGGGCGACGGGACGGTTAATGAAAAACTGTTTTTT. This translates into CASSLGDGTVNEKLFF.

This clone was counted many times. CDR3 in DNA: TGTGCCAGCAGGCTACATGCGGGCTATGGCTACACCTTC. Residues: CASRLHAGYGYTF. V and J are TRBV28 and TRBJ1-2; D is ambiguous. V was cut by 6 bases and J by 4 bases, with 12 bases left in between. The CDR3 consists of 13 residues. Germline CDR1 and CDR2: MDHEN and SYDVKM.

The rearrangement links TRBV7-2 to TRBJ2-5; 7 nucleotides agree with TRBD2. Losses at the gene ends were 1 base for V and 7 bases for J; bases not matched to a gene: 6. CDR1 SGHTA and CDR2 FQGNSA come from the germline V gene. This CDR3 is built from 14 residues. The CDR3, as DNA: TGTGCCAGCAGCTTAGTGGGGTCGGGGGGGACCCAGTACTTC. It is translated as CASSLVGSGGTQYF.

This rearrangement joins TRBV12-5 to TRBJ2-2, with 10 bases lining up with TRBD2. Trimming cost V 0 bases and J 6 bases; bases outside gene matches: 1. CDR1 LGHNT and CDR2 FRNRAP come from the germline V gene. CDR3 size: 15 residues. The CDR3 DNA sequence: TGTGCTAGTGGTTTGGTTCTAGCGGGGGCCGGGGAGCTGTTTTTT. This codes for CASGLVLAGAGELFF.

CDR3 in DNA: TGTGCCAGCAGGTTCTTCCCACCAGGGACTAGCACAGATACGCAGTATTTT. Translated, it gives CASRFFPPGTSTDTQYF. The genes are TRBV7-9 and TRBJ2-3, with D tentatively TRBD2 (6 bases). This CDR3 comprises 17 residues. From germline, CDR1 is SEHNR and CDR2 FQNEAQ (reference sequence). V lost 6 bases, J lost 0 bases, and 19 bases lay in between.

The chain uses TRBV9 and TRBJ1-1; the D is unclear. Trimming shortened V by 0 bases and J by 7 bases, and 28 bases separated the two germline ends. The CDR3 length is 19 residues. From germline, CDR1 is SGDLS and CDR2 YYNGEE. CDR3 in DNA: TGTGCCAGCAGCGTAGACGGCACACTGTCATTAGTTGGGAACGGTGAAGCTTTCTTT. Amino acid sequence: CASSVDGTLSLVGNGEAFF.

This rearrangement joins TRBV28 to TRBJ2-5, with D perhaps matching TRBD2 (5 bases). Trimming took off 3 bases at V and 4 bases at J, with 12 bases between the two ends. The CDR3 loop spans 14 amino acids. Germline V gene sequence: CDR1 MDHEN, CDR2 SYDVKM. CDR3 bases: TGTGCCAGCAGTTTTCTTGGTCGGGGAGAGACCCAGTACTTC. Its protein is CASSFLGRGETQYF.

The rearrangement links TRBV19 to TRBJ2-5, with 11 nucleotides matching TRBD2. The CDR3 is made up of 15 amino acids. From germline, CDR1 is LNHDA and CDR2 SQIVND (reference sequence). Unmatched junction bases numbered 4, after V lost 5 bases and J lost 2 bases. The CDR3 DNA sequence: TGTGCCAGTAGTGCCAGACTAGCGGGGCAAGAGACCCAGTACTTC. The encoded protein is CASSARLAGQETQYF.

The chain links TRBV28 to TRBJ1-2, with 7 positions matching TRBD1. The CDR3 is 14 residues long. Germline lookup yields CDR1 MDHEN and CDR2 SYDVKM. Trimming removed 7 bases from V and 8 bases from J; junction bases left unmatched: 13. The CDR3 coding sequence is TGTGCCAGCACCCATGAGGGGGCTGGGAGAGGCTACACCTTC. This codes for CASTHEGAGRGYTF.

This clone is a singleton in its sample. This sequence joins TRBV10-3 and TRBJ2-3; D tentatively reads TRBD1 or TRBD2 (5 bases each). CDR1 and CDR2 (germline): ENHRY, SYGVKD. V lost 10 bases, J lost 5 bases, and 34 bases lay in between. The CDR3 runs to 19 residues. As DNA, the CDR3 is TGTGCCACTGCGCCCTGGACCGATTGGGGGAAGTCCTCCGGAGATACGCAGTATTTT. It is translated as CATAPWTDWGKSSGDTQYF.

The genes are TRBV2 and TRBJ2-2; 9 nucleotides align to TRBD1. V lost 4 bases and J lost 6; bases outside the gene matches: 6. This CDR3 contains 15 residues. Germline-derived CDR1 and CDR2 are SNHLY and FYNNEI. The CDR3 DNA is TGTGCCAGCAGTGGCTGGGACAGGGTGTCCGGGGAGCTGTTTTTT. Its protein is CASSGWDRVSGELFF. Full variable domain (rest looked up from reference TRBV2 and TRBJ2-2): EPEVTQTPSHQVTQMGQEVILRCVPISNHLYFYWYRQILGQKVEFLVSFYNNEISEKSEIFDDQFSVERPDGSNFTLKIRSTKLEDSAMYFCASSGWDRVSGELFFGEGSRLTVL.

The chain carries TRBV28 and TRBJ1-2; D unresolved. The V and J ends lost 6 bases and 0 bases respectively, with 8 bases between them. Germline CDR1 MDHEN, CDR2 SYDVKM. The CDR3 runs 13 residues. The CDR3 nucleotides read TGTGCCAGCAGCGTAGGACCTAACTATGGCTACACCTTC. This codes for CASSVGPNYGYTF.

This clone has a handful of counts. This sample includes further DNA sequences coding for the same CDR3. The genes are TRBV2 and TRBJ2-1; D not resolved. CDR1 SNHLY and CDR2 FYNNEI come from the germline V gene. The length of the CDR3 is 11 residues. The germline V and J ends were trimmed by 4 bases and 4 bases, with 2 bases remaining between them. CDR3 region: CASSVYNEQFF. The CDR3 region has the DNA TGTGCCAGCAGTGTTTACAATGAGCAGTTCTTC.

A single count supports this clone. The rearrangement links TRBV27 to TRBJ2-3, with 10 bases lining up with TRBD2. Germline lookup yields CDR1 MNHEY and CDR2 SMNVEV (reference sequence). With 4 bases clipped from V and 1 base from J, the junction kept 8 bases outside the gene matches. This CDR3 has 17 residues. The CDR3 region has the DNA TGTGCCAGCAGTTCGGGACTAGCGAGCTGGGGCACAGATACGCAGTATTTT. Residues: CASSSGLASWGTDTQYF.

This clone has just a few counts. The DNA of the CDR3 is TGTGCCAGCAGTCTAGCGGGAGAGGGAGGGCAAGATACGCAGTATTTT. Its translation is CASSLAGEGGQDTQYF. This chain connects TRBV6-4 to TRBJ2-3, with TRBD2 matching 10 bases. Looked up from germline, CDR1 is MRHNA and CDR2 is SNTAGT. The CDR3 length is 16 residues. J lost 5 bases, V lost 5 bases, and 10 bases had no gene match.

The J gene is TRBJ2-7, the V gene TRBV27; 7 bases are shared with TRBD1. J gave up 9 bases and V 3 bases, and 5 bases lay outside the gene matches. CDR1 is MNHEY, CDR2 SMNVEV, per germline (reference sequence). This CDR3 has 12 residues. The CDR3 DNA is TGTGCCAGCAGTTTGACAGGGACCGGGCAGTACTTC. It codes for CASSLTGTGQYF.

The chain uses TRBV30 and TRBJ2-7, with TRBD1 as a possible D gene (6 bases). The V gene lost 6 bases and the J gene lost 2 bases, with 14 bases spanning the gap. CDR3 length: 13 residues. Germline CDR1 GTSNPN, CDR2 SVGIG (reference sequence). The CDR3 is CACAPGQAYEQYF. The CDR3, as DNA: TGTGCCTGTGCTCCGGGACAAGCCTACGAGCAGTACTTC.

The gene calls are TRBV7-8 and TRBJ2-7, with D tentatively TRBD2 (5 bases). V lost 5 bases to trimming and J lost 3 bases, with 17 bases between them. Germline lookup yields CDR1 SGHVS and CDR2 FQNEAQ. CDR3 length equals 15 residues. The CDR3 reads CASSPQRGDYYEQYF. Written as DNA, the CDR3 is TGTGCCAGCAGCCCACAGCGAGGAGACTACTACGAGCAGTACTTC.

The chain combines TRBV10-2 with TRBJ1-2; the D gene is possibly TRBD1 (5 bases). Germline-derived CDR1 and CDR2 are WSHSY and SAAADI. The CDR3 length is 13 residues. V was cut by 7 bases and J by 1 base, with 10 bases left in between. CDR3 residues: CASTGGVNYGYTF. CDR3 nucleotides: TGCGCCAGCACGGGGGGTGTTAACTATGGCTACACCTTC.

The chain couples TRBV28 to TRBJ1-5; TRBD1 agrees at 7 bases. Trimming took 6 bases from V and 1 from J; bases not matched to a gene: 12. This CDR3 is 17 amino acids long. The V gene's germline CDR1 is MDHEN and CDR2 SYDVKM. The CDR3 sequence is CASRPPPGTESNQPQHF. DNA of the CDR3: TGTGCCAGCAGGCCCCCGCCCGGGACAGAAAGCAATCAGCCCCAGCATTTT.

This chain uses TRBV4-1 with TRBJ1-1; the match to TRBD1 covers 7 bases. From germline, CDR1 is MGHRA and CDR2 YSYEKL. CDR3 length: 16 residues. The V segment lost 0 bases and the J segment 4 bases; nucleotides outside the gene matches: 8. Written as DNA, the CDR3 is TGCGCCAGCAGCCAAGACCCCAGGGGGGGCGTCACTGAAGCTTTCTTT. Its protein product is CASSQDPRGGVTEAFF.

V usage is TRBV6-1 and J usage is TRBJ2-7; 8 bases match TRBD2. There are 16 residues in the CDR3. Trimming at V came to 0 bases and at J to 0 bases, leaving 4 bases not matched to a gene. From germline, CDR1 is MNHNS and CDR2 SASEGT. CDR3 loop: CASSEALSGSSYEQYF. As DNA, the CDR3 is TGTGCCAGCAGTGAAGCGCTCAGCGGGAGCTCCTACGAGCAGTACTTC.

The chain links TRBV7-6 to TRBJ2-5; D tentatively reads TRBD1 or TRBD2 (5 bases each). CDR1 SGHVS and CDR2 FNYEAQ come from the germline V gene. This CDR3 comprises 15 residues. V shed 6 bases and J shed 4 bases, with 18 bases lying between them. CDR3 nucleotides: TGTGCCAGCAGGGCCTCGGGCAGGGCGGGAGAGACCCAGTACTTC. Protein product: CASRASGRAGETQYF.

The chain recombines TRBV19 with TRBJ1-6, with 7 bases lining up with TRBD1. Trimming cost V 5 bases and J 7 bases; bases outside gene matches: 5. Germline V gene sequence: CDR1 LNHDA, CDR2 SQIVND (reference sequence). CDR3 length equals 14 residues. DNA of the CDR3: TGTGCCAGTAGTGACAGGGATAACAATTCACCCCTCCACTTT. It yields the protein CASSDRDNNSPLHF.